These T cell receptor beta chains were read from a single sample in a study of blood T cell repertoires in COVID-19. Repertoires were generated with immunoSEQ multiplex PCR, while TCRdb's copy carries only in-frame clones and drops some. This table has fewer than 300,000 clones, approximately 91% appearing once. Material: PBMCs or T cells enriched from blood (not recorded which). These receptors came from a woman in her thirties or forties with acute COVID-19. Each CDR3 is given with its conserved first and last residue. Each record gives: CDR3 DNA, CDR3 protein, D gene, clone size, J gene, V gene. A D gene is named only where the DNA matches it firmly. Clone size is not always given. Where it is, it says once, few, many or a class for expanded clones.

TGTGCCAGCAGCTTCACAGGGGGGAGGATGAACACTGAAGCTTTCTTT	CASSFTGGRMNTEAFF	TRBD1	NA	TRBJ1-1	TRBV7-9
TGTGCCAGCAGTGACAGGGAATATACAGATACGCAGTATTTT	CASSDREYTDTQYF	NA	NA	TRBJ2-3	TRBV2
TGTGCCAGCAGCTCAGAAGCGGGAGTGCACAATGAGCAGTTCTTC	CASSSEAGVHNEQFF	TRBD2	NA	TRBJ2-1	TRBV7-8
TGTGCCAGCAGTGCAGGGAACACTGAAGCTTTCTTT	CASSAGNTEAFF	NA	NA	TRBJ1-1	TRBV7-3
TGTGCCAGCAGCTTAACGGGGGGTTGGCGCACAGATACGCAGTATTTT	CASSLTGGWRTDTQYF	NA	NA	TRBJ2-3	TRBV7-3
TGTGCCAGCAGTAGGGACAGGGTCACTGAAGCTTTCTTT	CASSRDRVTEAFF	TRBD1	NA	TRBJ1-1	TRBV28
TGTGCCATCAGTGACACTGGAAACACCATATATTTT	CAISDTGNTIYF	NA	NA	TRBJ1-3	TRBV10-3
TGTGCCACCAGCAGCGACCGTAAAGGACAGGAGATCTATGGCTACACCTTC	CATSSDRKGQEIYGYTF	TRBD1	few	TRBJ1-2	TRBV15
TGTGCCAGCAGGCAACAGGCCCCAGCTAACTATGGCTACACCTTC	CASRQQAPANYGYTF	NA	NA	TRBJ1-2	TRBV27
TGTGCCAGCAGCCCCCTCGGGGCAACTAATGAAAAACTGTTTTTT	CASSPLGATNEKLFF	NA	NA	TRBJ1-4	TRBV7-9
TGTGCCAGCCGATTACAGGGGGCCCAGACCCAGTACTTC	CASRLQGAQTQYF	TRBD1	NA	TRBJ2-5	TRBV6-5
TGTGCCAGCAGTGAGCGGGCTAAGACAGGAGGCAATCAGCCCCAGCATTTT	CASSERAKTGGNQPQHF	NA	NA	TRBJ1-5	TRBV2
TGTGCCAGCAGCCAATCAGGAGGGCTAGCTTTCTTT	CASSQSGGLAFF	NA	NA	TRBJ1-1	TRBV16
TGCGCCAGCAGCCCTCCGGACAGCCAAGAGACCCAGTACTTC	CASSPPDSQETQYF	NA	NA	TRBJ2-5	TRBV4-1
TGTGCCAGCAGTGACCGGGGGGGTTTCGGATATGGCTACACCTTC	CASSDRGGFGYGYTF	NA	NA	TRBJ1-2	TRBV2
TGTGCCAGCAACCGACTAGCGGGAGGGGCAGGGGATACGCAGTATTTT	CASNRLAGGAGDTQYF	TRBD2	few	TRBJ2-3	TRBV7-9
TGTGCCAGCAGCTCCCGTCTTAGAGCCGGGGAGCTGTTTTTT	CASSSRLRAGELFF	NA	NA	TRBJ2-2	TRBV7-3
TGTGCCTGGAGGTCACACATCAACACTGAAGCTTTCTTT	CAWRSHINTEAFF	NA	NA	TRBJ1-1	TRBV30
TGTGCCAGCAGTCGCACCCCCGGGGAGAGCCCTTATAATTCACCCCTCCACTTT	CASSRTPGESPYNSPLHF	NA	NA	TRBJ1-6	TRBV27
TGTGCCAGCAGCCCCTACACCGGGGAGCTGTTTTTT	CASSPYTGELFF	NA	NA	TRBJ2-2	TRBV6-2/TRBV6-3
TGCAGCGTTGCAGGACAGGGCCCTAACTATGGCTACACCTTC	CSVAGQGPNYGYTF	TRBD1	NA	TRBJ1-2	TRBV29-1
TGTGCCAGCAGTCTAAAGTCAGAGGGTTTAGGCTACACCTTC	CASSLKSEGLGYTF	NA	NA	TRBJ1-2	TRBV27
TGTGCCACCCAGGGGATCAATCAGCCCCAGCATTTT	CATQGINQPQHF	NA	NA	TRBJ1-5	TRBV28
TGTGCCAGCAGCCTCGGGGGGGCCGGAGGAGAGACCCAGTACTTC	CASSLGGAGGETQYF	TRBD2	NA	TRBJ2-5	TRBV7-2
TGCGCCAGCAGCTTGGGGGCGAGCACCGGGGAGCTGTTTTTT	CASSLGASTGELFF	NA	NA	TRBJ2-2	TRBV5-1
TGTGCCAGCAGCTTAGGGGGACAGGGGGGCGAGCAGTACTTC	CASSLGGQGGEQYF	TRBD1	NA	TRBJ2-7	TRBV7-7
TGTGCCAGCAGTAACACAGGGGGCCAAAACTATGGCTACACCTTC	CASSNTGGQNYGYTF	TRBD1	NA	TRBJ1-2	TRBV27